Sequencing of this TCR beta chain was carried out in a study of OX40 agonist ivuxolimab in advanced cancers. Whole-study context: Ivuxolimab, which is an agonistic anti-OX40 (CD134) antibody, was administered to the patients. Participants, 75% to 85% male, averaged roughly 59 years of age, ranging from 23 to 79.

The assay was immunoSEQ multiplex PCR, and TCRdb's table has in-frame clones only and misses some. The table has around 80,000 clones, 70% to 90% seen once; the top ten hold around 0.7%. A single count supports this clone. This clonotype was sampled from an adult with an advanced solid tumor such as melanoma, head and neck, liver or kidney cancer. Sequences were derived from CD4+ or CD8+ T cells sorted from blood, sampled in a trial of the OX40 agonist ivuxolimab.

The CDR3 here is CASSIMGLAGGPKSYEQYF. CDR3 bases: TGTGCCAGCAGCATCATGGGACTAGCGGGAGGGCCAAAATCCTACGAGCAGTACTTC. The rearrangement links TRBV11-2 to TRBJ2-7; 16 positions match TRBD2. With 5 bases clipped from V and 1 base from J, the junction kept 11 bases outside the gene matches. This CDR3 is 19 amino acids long. CDR1 SGHAT and CDR2 FQNNGV come from the germline V gene.